A single sample gave rise to the 27 T cell receptor beta chains below, sequenced in a study of T-cell reconstitution after alpha-beta-depleted transplantation in children. TCRbeta library construction was performed incorporating unique molecular identifiers. Via MiXCR, TCRdb re-called the PCR reads, giving one row per CDR3 protein. The table records about 8,300 distinct CDR3 sequences, 15% to 20% of them present only once. The sequenced sample was PBMCs, mostly from graft donor cells, obtained 60 days after TCRalphabeta/CD19-depleted stem cell transplant. These receptor sequences come from a girl less than two years old who had a stem cell transplant for combined immunodeficiency, so the T cells may come from the graft donor.

This clonotype was observed at least ten times. The gene calls are TRBV29-1 and TRBJ1-2, with D possibly TRBD1 on 6 matching bases. This CDR3 is built from 13 residues. With 7 bases removed from V and 0 bases from J, the gap between germline ends came to 12 bases. Looked up from germline, CDR1 is SQVTM and CDR2 is ANQGSEA. The CDR3 loop is CSATGPPNYGYTF. In DNA form, the CDR3 reads TGCAGCGCCACAGGGCCCCCTAACTATGGCTACACCTTC.

There are many counts of this clonotype. The J gene is TRBJ1-2, the V gene TRBV7-2, with a weak D call TRBD1 (5 bases). The CDR3 spans 11 residues. With 1 base removed from V and 8 bases from J, the gap between germline ends came to 5 bases. Germline CDR1 and CDR2: SGHTA and FQGNSA. The CDR3 sequence: CASSLGGGYTF. CDR3 DNA: TGTGCCAGCAGCTTAGGGGGCGGCTACACCTTC.

V gene TRBV4-3 combines with J gene TRBJ2-7; perhaps TRBD1 as D (7 bases). Trimming cost V 4 bases and J 4 bases, with 23 bases left between them. Germline CDR1 reads LGHNA; CDR2 reads YSLEER. The CDR3 is made up of 17 amino acids. In nucleotides, the CDR3 is TGCGCCAGCAGCCGAGCTCCACCAGGGGGAGGAGGGTACGAGCAGTACTTC. Its translation: CASSRAPPGGGGYEQYF.

The V gene is TRBV18, the J gene TRBJ2-3; no firm D call. V lost 1 base to trimming and J lost 3 bases, with 8 bases between them. Per the germline V gene, CDR1 is KGHSH and CDR2 is LQKENI. The CDR3 contains 14 residues. This chain's CDR3 is CASSPRPFTDTQYF. The CDR3 nucleotides are TGTGCCAGCTCACCACGACCGTTTACAGATACGCAGTATTTT.

This clonotype was detected many times. The CDR3 is CSANPPLAELTDTQYF. Written as DNA, the CDR3 is TGCAGTGCTAACCCACCGCTAGCGGAGCTAACAGATACGCAGTATTTT. The genes are TRBV20-1 and TRBJ2-3, with 7 bases fitting TRBD2. The CDR3 sequence is 16 residues long. Trimming at V came to 4 bases and at J to 3 bases, leaving 13 bases not matched to a gene. CDR1 DFQATT and CDR2 SNEGSKA come from the germline V gene (reference sequence).

This clonotype has at least ten counts. The chain carries TRBV20-1 and TRBJ2-3; D might be TRBD1 (6 bases). The V gene lost 3 bases and the J gene lost 3 bases, with 13 bases spanning the gap. Germline loops: CDR1 DFQATT, CDR2 SNEGSKA (reference sequence). CDR3 length equals 14 residues. The DNA of the CDR3 is TGCAGTGCTAGGGGGGCAGGGCGTACAGATACGCAGTATTTT. Encoded protein: CSARGAGRTDTQYF.

This clonotype occurred many times. This chain links TRBV4-3 with TRBJ2-1; D ambiguous. The CDR3 is made up of 14 amino acids. In germline, CDR1 is LGHNA, CDR2 YSLEER. V dropped 1 base and J dropped 10 bases, with 14 bases sitting between them. The CDR3 DNA is TGCGCCAGCAGCCAAGGCAAGGTTCGAGGAGAGCAGTTCTTC. Protein product: CASSQGKVRGEQFF.

This clonotype was counted at least ten times. The V call is TRBV6-2 or TRBV6-3, the J call TRBJ1-2; tentatively, D is TRBD1 (6 bases). Trimming pared 9 bases from V and 5 bases from J, leaving 16 bases between. Germline V lookup: CDR1 MNHEY, CDR2 SVGEGT. CDR3 length: 13 residues. Here the CDR3 reads CASSGQPNYGYTF. CDR3 DNA: TGTGCCAGTTCCGGACAGCCAAATTATGGCTACACCTTC.

This rearrangement joins TRBV4-2 to TRBJ2-7; D may be TRBD2 (6 bases). Trimming took 4 bases from V and 0 from J, leaving 19 bases between them. Germline V gene lookup returns CDR1 LGHNA and CDR2 YNFKEQ. There are 17 residues in the CDR3. The CDR3 region has the DNA TGTGCCAGCAGCCCCTTTGGGGAGGCAGAAGTCTCCTACGAGCAGTACTTC. This sequence encodes CASSPFGEAEVSYEQYF.

This sequence joins TRBV4-1 and TRBJ2-1; D unresolved. CDR1 is MGHRA and CDR2 is YSYEKL in the germline V gene. Trimming left V 0 bases short and J 7 bases short, with 7 bases between. The CDR3 spans 13 residues. CDR3 sequence reads: CASSQDNMNEQFF. CDR3 in DNA: TGCGCCAGCAGCCAAGATAATATGAATGAGCAGTTCTTC.

This clonotype was observed a handful of times. The chain uses TRBV11-2 and TRBJ2-1; D remains ambiguous. Germline V lookup: CDR1 SGHAT, CDR2 FQNNGV. Trimming stripped 5 bases from V and 5 bases from J, with 10 bases between. This CDR3 has 13 amino acids. In nucleotides, the CDR3 is TGTGCCAGCAGCCCCATTCATCACAATGAGCAGTTCTTC. As protein: CASSPIHHNEQFF.

The table lists this clonotype with many counts. The chain employs TRBV20-1 and TRBJ2-1; D remains ambiguous. V was pared by 7 bases and J by 4 bases, with 8 bases between. Germline CDR1 and CDR2: DFQATT and SNEGSKA (reference sequence). The CDR3 has 11 residues. The CDR3 protein is CSVDRYNEQFF. The CDR3, as DNA: TGCAGTGTTGACCGATACAATGAGCAGTTCTTC.

In the case of this clonotype: Being one base from a much bigger clone, this may be a read error. The rearrangement joins TRBV20-1 to TRBJ2-5; possible D gene TRBD2, 6 bases. The germline gives CDR1 DFQATT, CDR2 SNEGSKA (reference sequence). CDR3 length equals 15 residues. V lost 5 bases to trimming and J lost 2 bases, with 18 bases between them. For the CDR3, the DNA is TGCAGTGCTGATCTTTCCCTAGCGCCTCAAGAGACCCAGTACTTC. Protein product: CSADLSLAPQETQYF.

This clonotype was recorded at least ten times. The chain couples TRBV29-1 to TRBJ1-2; D remains ambiguous. Germline V CDR1 and CDR2: SQVTM, ANQGSEA. V dropped 3 bases and J dropped 4 bases, with 6 bases sitting between them. This CDR3 has 11 amino acids. The CDR3 protein is CSVELVYGYTF. The CDR3 DNA reads TGCAGCGTTGAGCTGGTCTATGGCTACACCTTC.

The sample holds many counts of this clonotype. The chain combines TRBV29-1 with TRBJ2-2; D not resolved. The CDR3 length is 13 residues. Trimming took 4 bases from V and 6 from J, leaving 12 bases between them. Germline-derived CDR1 and CDR2 are SQVTM and ANQGSEA. The CDR3 loop reads CSVGRVVAGELFF. The CDR3 DNA follows: TGCAGCGTTGGTAGGGTTGTCGCCGGGGAGCTGTTTTTT.

This clonotype has a count of ten or more. The rearrangement links TRBV6-2 or TRBV6-3 to TRBJ2-7, with 10 bases lining up with TRBD1. V was pared by 4 bases and J by 5 bases, with 5 bases of the junction left unmatched. The CDR3 consists of 14 residues. The germline V gene encodes CDR1 MNHEY and CDR2 SVGEGT. CDR3 sequence reads: CASSSQGQGDEQYF. CDR3 in DNA: TGTGCCAGCAGTTCGCAAGGACAGGGGGACGAGCAGTACTTC.

This clonotype was found many times. The chain joins TRBV20-1 to TRBJ2-5; a weak D match, TRBD2 (6 bases). The CDR3 is made up of 15 amino acids. Germline loops: CDR1 DFQATT, CDR2 SNEGSKA (reference sequence). Trimming shortened V by 3 bases and J by 1 base, and 15 bases separated the two germline ends. CDR3: CSARGGVGLQETQYF. CDR3 nucleotide sequence: TGCAGTGCTAGGGGCGGAGTGGGACTCCAAGAGACCCAGTACTTC.

This clonotype was seen more than once but under ten times. The rearrangement links TRBV25-1 to TRBJ1-2; a weak D match, TRBD1 (6 bases). Germline V gene sequence: CDR1 MGHDK, CDR2 SYGVNS. V lost 10 bases and J lost 8, with 17 bases in between. This CDR3 has 12 residues. The DNA of the CDR3 is TGTGCCACCATGCTACAGGGTGACGGCTACACCTTC. It is translated as CATMLQGDGYTF.

The CDR3 region has the DNA TGTGCCAGCAGCCAAGATCGAGGACGGAGCTCCTACGAGCAGTACTTC. Translation gives CASSQDRGRSSYEQYF. The J gene is TRBJ2-7, the V gene TRBV14, with D unclear. Trimming shortened V by 0 bases and J by 0 bases, and 12 bases separated the two germline ends. Germline V CDR1 and CDR2: SGHDN, FVKESK. This CDR3 region has 16 residues.

This clonotype was seen repeatedly, ten times or more. The gene calls are TRBV29-1 and TRBJ2-3; 8 positions match TRBD2. V lost 6 bases and J lost 2; bases outside the gene matches: 4. Germline V CDR1 and CDR2: SQVTM, ANQGSEA. This CDR3 has 13 residues. In nucleotides, the CDR3 is TGCAGCGTCAATAGCGGGATCACAGATACGCAGTATTTT. It encodes CSVNSGITDTQYF.

This clonotype has just a few counts. The V and J genes are TRBV25-1 and TRBJ1-5; D remains ambiguous. CDR3 length: 12 amino acids. CDR1 and CDR2 (germline): MGHDK, SYGVNS. Trimming removed 3 bases at V and 3 bases at J, with 3 bases between. The CDR3 sequence is CASSDHNQPQHF. The CDR3 bases are TGTGCCAGCAGTGACCACAATCAGCCCCAGCATTTT.

The rearrangement uses TRBV2 and TRBJ2-7; 8 bases fit TRBD2. The CDR3 totals 15 residues. The J segment lost 2 bases and the V segment lost 1 base, leaving 4 bases of the junction unmatched. Germline CDR1 is SNHLY and CDR2 is FYNNEI. The CDR3 DNA is TGTGCCAGCAGTGAAGAAGCGGGGGAGGCCTACGAGCAGTACTTC. It translates to CASSEEAGEAYEQYF.

This clonotype was detected many times. The gene calls are TRBV4-3 and TRBJ2-3; D not resolved. V shed 0 bases and J shed 5 bases, with 9 bases lying between them. Looked up from germline, CDR1 is LGHNA and CDR2 is YSLEER. This CDR3 is built from 14 residues. CDR3 nucleotide sequence: TGCGCCAGCAGCCAAGATTCCTGGCGAGATACGCAGTATTTT. Its translation is CASSQDSWRDTQYF.

This clonotype was counted at least ten times. This chain uses TRBV10-3 with TRBJ2-5, with 9 bases fitting TRBD1. J was trimmed by 2 bases and V by 10 bases; bases with no gene match: 5. The CDR3 runs 13 residues. Germline CDR1 ENHRY, CDR2 SYGVKD. In DNA, the CDR3 is TGTGCCAGCCGGGACAGGGAACAAGAGACCCAGTACTTC. This codes for CASRDREQETQYF.

Many counts were recorded for this clonotype. J is TRBJ2-3 and V is TRBV29-1; no clear D. The CDR3 is 13 amino acids. Trimming left V 6 bases short and J 3 bases short, with 13 bases between. CDR1 is SQVTM and CDR2 is ANQGSEA in the germline V gene. DNA of the CDR3: TGCAGCGTCAGTAGTATTACGACAGATACGCAGTATTTT. This encodes CSVSSITTDTQYF.

This clonotype was seen more than once but under ten times. The gene calls are TRBV19 and TRBJ1-1; TRBD1 is a possible D gene (5 bases). The ends were cut back, 3 bases at V and 11 bases at J, with 13 bases in the middle. Looked up from germline, CDR1 is LNHDA and CDR2 is SQIVND (reference sequence). The CDR3 runs to 12 residues. CDR3 in amino acids: CASSIGTPGAFF. The CDR3 nucleotides read TGTGCCAGTAGTATCGGGACGCCCGGGGCTTTCTTT.

The chain joins TRBV21-1 to TRBJ2-6; TRBD1 is the table's D call and was not checked against the DNA. TRBV21-1 is a recognized pseudogene. The CDR3 extends over 17 amino acids. CDR3 coding DNA: TGTGCCAGCAGCATCCTGACAGGCAGCTCTGGGGCCAACGTCCTGACTTTC. This sequence encodes CASSILTGSSGANVLTF.